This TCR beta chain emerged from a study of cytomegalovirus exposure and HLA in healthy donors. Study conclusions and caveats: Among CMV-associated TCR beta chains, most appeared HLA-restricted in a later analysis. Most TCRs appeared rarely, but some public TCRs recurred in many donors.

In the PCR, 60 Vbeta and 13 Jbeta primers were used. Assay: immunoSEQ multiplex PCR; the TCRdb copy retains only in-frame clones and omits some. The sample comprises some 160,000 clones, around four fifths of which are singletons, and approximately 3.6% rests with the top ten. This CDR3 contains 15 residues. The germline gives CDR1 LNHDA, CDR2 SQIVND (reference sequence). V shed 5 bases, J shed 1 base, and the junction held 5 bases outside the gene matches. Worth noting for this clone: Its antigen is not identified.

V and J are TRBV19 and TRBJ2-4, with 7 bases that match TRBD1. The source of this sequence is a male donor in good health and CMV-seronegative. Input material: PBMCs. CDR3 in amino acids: CASSANRGAKNIQYF. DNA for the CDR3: TGTGCCAGTAGTGCCAACAGGGGTGCCAAAAACATTCAGTACTTC.